The 31 T cell receptor beta chains below all came from one sample that was sequenced in a study of shared clonotypes between healthy human individuals. Assay used: immunoSEQ multiplex PCR; TCRdb lists only in-frame clones, some missing. This table has around 200,000 clones, 65% to 80% appearing once. Sequencing was carried out using memory CD4+ T cells sorted from blood. The subset here: CD45RA-negative fraction. The receptors were gathered from a man aged 30 to 39 in good health.

This clone was seen just once. The J gene is TRBJ2-1, the V gene TRBV7-9; 7 bases fit TRBD2. This CDR3 is 16 amino acids long. The germline V gene encodes CDR1 SEHNR and CDR2 FQNEAQ (reference sequence). J lost 4 bases, V lost 0 bases, and 6 bases had no gene match. CDR3 in amino acids: CASSLALAGEYNEQFF. In DNA form, the CDR3 reads TGTGCCAGCAGCTTAGCGCTGGCGGGAGAGTACAATGAGCAGTTCTTC.

This clone has only a few counts. The rearrangement links TRBV11-2 to TRBJ2-1; TRBD2 matches 11 bases. The CDR3 has 17 residues. V dropped 2 bases and J dropped 8; count of bases not matched to a gene: 11. Per the germline V gene, CDR1 is SGHAT and CDR2 is FQNNGV. Written as DNA, the CDR3 is TGTGCCAGCAGCTTATCGCGAGGTAGCGGGAGGGAGGATGAGCAGTTCTTC. Protein: CASSLSRGSGREDEQFF.

The rearrangement links TRBV21-1 to TRBJ1-1. TRBV21-1 is described as a pseudogene. There are 17 residues in the CDR3. CDR3 sequence (DNA): TGTGCCAGCAGCCGATATCTCGAAGGTTACCAGAACACTGAAGCTTTCTTT. Translating it yields CASSRYLEGYQNTEAFF.

This sequence joins TRBV5-4 and TRBJ2-7, with 10 bases aligning to TRBD2. The CDR3 runs 15 residues. Trimming at V came to 3 bases and at J to 3 bases, leaving 6 bases not matched to a gene. Germline V lookup: CDR1 SGHNT, CDR2 YYREEE (reference sequence). This chain's CDR3 is CASSSSSGSYYEQYF. Here the CDR3 DNA reads TGTGCCAGCAGCTCTTCTAGCGGGAGTTACTACGAGCAGTACTTC.

The J gene is TRBJ1-3, the V gene TRBV18; 8 bases fit TRBD1. The CDR3 extends over 14 amino acids. Germline CDR1 reads KGHSH; CDR2 reads LQKENI. Germline trimming cut 8 bases from V and 4 bases from J; bases unmatched to any gene: 7. The CDR3 loop reads CASEPGTGGNTIYF. CDR3 sequence (DNA): TGTGCCAGCGAACCCGGGACAGGAGGAAACACCATATATTTT.

This clone has only a few counts. The chain joins TRBV27 to TRBJ1-5; D remains unclear. This CDR3 spans 14 amino acids. The germline gives CDR1 MNHEY, CDR2 SMNVEV (reference sequence). Trimming stripped 7 bases from V and 1 base from J, with 11 bases between. CDR3 sequence (DNA): TGTGCCAGCAAGGACCTCGGGAGCAATCAGCCCCAGCATTTT. This sequence encodes CASKDLGSNQPQHF.

The chain uses TRBV5-1 and TRBJ2-3, with D tentatively TRBD1 or TRBD2 (5 bases each). V was clipped by 5 bases and J by 5 bases, with 15 bases between them. The CDR3 is 14 amino acids. Germline V CDR1 and CDR2: SGHRS, YFSETQ. CDR3 nucleotide sequence: TGCGCCAGCAGAAAAGACCCTGGGGGAGATACGCAGTATTTT. This translates into CASRKDPGGDTQYF.

The chain joins TRBV9 to TRBJ2-1, with unresolved D. The germline CDR1 and CDR2 sequences are SGDLS and YYNGEE. The V end lost 0 bases, the J end lost 3 bases, and 10 bases lay between the germline ends. The CDR3 is made up of 15 amino acids. The CDR3 region is CASSVELVNYNEQFF. The CDR3 nucleotides are TGTGCCAGCAGCGTAGAATTAGTGAACTACAATGAGCAGTTCTTC.

The chain recombines TRBV11-2 with TRBJ2-3; no reliable D call. CDR1 and CDR2 (germline): SGHAT, FQNNGV. The CDR3 consists of 14 residues. The germline V and J ends were trimmed by 5 bases and 2 bases, with 11 bases remaining between them. The DNA for the CDR3 is TGTGCCAGCAGCGCATCCTCCTACACAGATACGCAGTATTTT. Protein: CASSASSYTDTQYF.

CDR3 bases: TGCGCCAGCAGCCGGGACAGCGGTCGCAATCAGCCCCAGCATTTT. Translation gives CASSRDSGRNQPQHF. This chain links TRBV5-1 with TRBJ1-5; 7 bases match TRBD1. The V and J ends lost 4 bases and 2 bases, in that order; junction bases with no gene match: 6. The germline CDR1 and CDR2 sequences are SGHRS and YFSETQ. The CDR3 totals 15 residues.

V and J are TRBV5-1 and TRBJ1-2; no definite D call. The length of the CDR3 is 15 residues. Germline values: CDR1 SGHRS, CDR2 YFSETQ. Trimming left V 5 bases short and J 2 bases short, with 16 bases between. CDR3 in amino acids: CASRDVGGSNYGYTF. As DNA, the CDR3 is TGCGCCAGCAGGGACGTGGGAGGATCAAACTATGGCTACACCTTC.

J is TRBJ2-2 and V is TRBV5-1; 11 bases match TRBD2. V shed 1 base, J shed 4 bases, and the junction held 9 bases outside the gene matches. CDR3 length: 18 residues. Germline-derived CDR1 and CDR2 are SGHRS and YFSETQ. This CDR3 is CASSLSLAGVERTGELFF. As DNA, the CDR3 is TGCGCCAGCAGCTTGTCACTAGCGGGAGTTGAGCGCACCGGGGAGCTGTTTTTT.

This clone has only a few counts. CDR3 DNA: TGTGCCAGCAGCTTCGGGACTAGCCGCAGCACAGATACGCAGTATTTT. This gives the protein CASSFGTSRSTDTQYF. The chain couples TRBV5-4 to TRBJ2-3, with 9 positions matching TRBD2. V shed 2 bases and J 0 bases; nucleotides not matched to a gene: 4. Germline loops: CDR1 SGHNT, CDR2 YYREEE (reference sequence). The CDR3 is made up of 16 amino acids.

V and J are TRBV15 and TRBJ2-7; D is unclear. The V gene lost 0 bases and the J gene lost 7 bases, with 10 bases spanning the gap. The CDR3 is 13 residues long. Germline values: CDR1 LNHNV, CDR2 YYDKDF (reference sequence). The CDR3 DNA is TGTGCCACCAGCAGAGATATGGGGTGGGAGCAGTACTTC. It is translated as CATSRDMGWEQYF.

The rearrangement links TRBV20-1 to TRBJ1-1; the D gene is possibly TRBD1 (6 bases). With 6 bases removed from V and 6 bases from J, the gap between germline ends came to 11 bases. Germline values: CDR1 DFQATT, CDR2 SNEGSKA (reference sequence). The CDR3 extends over 11 amino acids. CDR3 protein: CSARGVPEAFF. The CDR3 DNA sequence: TGCAGTGCAAGGGGGGTTCCTGAAGCTTTCTTT.

The table lists this clone with a count of one. V usage is TRBV28 and J usage is TRBJ1-5; no clear D gene. The CDR3 runs 19 residues. V lost 6 bases and J lost 1, with 25 bases in between. Germline assignment: CDR1 MDHEN and CDR2 SYDVKM. CDR3 DNA sequence: TGTGCCAGCAGACTAGCAGGATGGGCAATCTTGGGGAGCAATCAGCCCCAGCATTTT. Encoded protein: CASRLAGWAILGSNQPQHF.

This clone has just a few counts. CDR3 in DNA: TGCGCCAGCAGCCAAGATAATCAGATCGGGGAGCTGTTTTTT. Translation gives CASSQDNQIGELFF. V gene TRBV4-3 combines with J gene TRBJ2-2; no firm D call. The germline gives CDR1 LGHNA, CDR2 YSLEER. The length of the CDR3 is 14 residues. The V end lost 0 bases, the J end lost 7 bases, and 9 bases lay between the germline ends.

This clone came up many times. The chain is built from TRBV18 and TRBJ1-1; tentative D call: TRBD1 (6 bases). This CDR3 has 17 amino acids. Trimming took 3 bases from V and 1 from J, leaving 18 bases between them. Germline values: CDR1 KGHSH, CDR2 LQKENI. CDR3 DNA sequence: TGTGCCAGCTCACCGTTCGCGGCCATACAGGGGAACACTGAAGCTTTCTTT. It translates to CASSPFAAIQGNTEAFF.

In its sample, this clone was seen once. The CDR3 protein is CASSQPGVANTEAFF. The CDR3, as DNA: TGTGCCAGCAGCCAACCTGGGGTTGCGAACACTGAAGCTTTCTTT. V gene TRBV5-4 combines with J gene TRBJ1-1, with D unclear. V shed 4 bases and J shed 1 base, with 14 bases lying between them. This CDR3 contains 15 residues. Germline CDR1 SGHNT, CDR2 YYREEE (reference sequence).

This chain joins TRBV27 and TRBJ2-7; the match to TRBD2 covers 14 bases. The junction had 5 bases not matched to a gene; V was cut back by 0 bases and J by 4 bases. CDR1 is MNHEY and CDR2 is SMNVEV in the germline V gene (reference sequence). CDR3 length: 17 amino acids. CDR3 sequence: CASSLSGTSGRGYEQYF. In DNA form, the CDR3 reads TGTGCCAGCAGTTTATCCGGGACTAGCGGGAGAGGGTACGAGCAGTACTTC.

This clone showed up just once. The rearrangement links TRBV5-6 to TRBJ2-3, with no clear D. Germline CDR1 and CDR2: SGHDT and YYEEEE. V was cut by 7 bases and J by 2 bases, with 20 bases left in between. The CDR3 is made up of 16 amino acids. The CDR3 is CASFFWGKIITDTQYF. CDR3 coding DNA: TGTGCCAGCTTCTTTTGGGGAAAAATTATCACAGATACGCAGTATTTT. The full variable domain, its missing parts supplied by reference TRBV5-6 and TRBJ2-3, is DAGVTQSPTHLIKTRGQQVTLRCSPKSGHDTVSWYQQALGQGPQFIFQYYEEEERQRGNFPDRFSGHQFPNYSSELNVNALLLGDSALYLCASFFWGKIITDTQYFGPGTRLTVL.

The chain is built from TRBV5-6 and TRBJ2-7; unclear D gene. The V and J ends lost 0 bases and 3 bases respectively, with 10 bases between them. The CDR3 extends over 14 amino acids. Per germline, CDR1 SGHDT and CDR2 YYEEEE. CDR3 in amino acids: CASSLGIRNYEQYF. CDR3 nucleotides: TGTGCCAGCAGCTTGGGGATTAGGAACTACGAGCAGTACTTC.

This clone was seen ten or more times. The rearrangement links TRBV7-8 to TRBJ1-1, with D unclear. Germline assignment: CDR1 SGHVS and CDR2 FQNEAQ. Trimming shortened V by 1 base and J by 6 bases, and 18 bases separated the two germline ends. The CDR3 contains 16 residues. The CDR3 coding sequence is TGTGCCAGCAGCTTAGGTGGTCGGCTCACTGGGGCTGAAGCTTTCTTT. This codes for CASSLGGRLTGAEAFF.

This clone was counted at least ten times. J is TRBJ1-2 and V is TRBV7-9; 8 bases fit TRBD1. Germline-derived CDR1 and CDR2 are SEHNR and FQNEAQ (reference sequence). After removal of 5 bases from V and 5 bases from J, the junction contained 16 bases not matched to a gene. The CDR3 is 17 residues long. The CDR3 is CASSPKDRESFGYGYTF. The DNA for the CDR3 is TGTGCCAGCAGCCCTAAGGACAGGGAGAGTTTCGGGTATGGCTACACCTTC.

The V and J genes are TRBV7-6 and TRBJ2-2; TRBD1 might be the D (7 bases). CDR3 size: 15 residues. Trimming pared 2 bases from V and 5 bases from J, leaving 12 bases between. The germline CDR1 and CDR2 sequences are SGHVS and FNYEAQ. CDR3 protein: CASSLSQGGTGELFF. The CDR3 DNA reads as TGTGCCAGCAGCTTATCCCAGGGGGGAACCGGGGAGCTGTTTTTT.

This chain connects TRBV5-4 to TRBJ2-2; D unresolved. Germline CDR1 SGHNT, CDR2 YYREEE (reference sequence). CDR3 length equals 14 residues. The germline V and J ends were trimmed by 4 bases and 0 bases, with 7 bases remaining between them. The CDR3 reads CASSPPTNTGELFF. The DNA of the CDR3 is TGTGCCAGCAGCCCGCCCACGAACACCGGGGAGCTGTTTTTT.

The chain uses TRBV7-2 and TRBJ1-2, with 10 bases matching TRBD1. Germline CDR1 is SGHTA and CDR2 is FQGNSA. There are 14 residues in the CDR3. The V gene end was trimmed by 5 bases and the J gene end by 8 bases; junction bases not matched to a gene: 8. The CDR3 sequence is CASSRMGDRGGYTF. The CDR3 nucleotides are TGTGCCAGCAGCCGTATGGGGGACAGGGGAGGCTACACCTTC.

This chain links TRBV9 with TRBJ2-7, with D unclear. The germline CDR1 and CDR2 sequences are SGDLS and YYNGEE. Deletions cut 0 bases from V and 5 bases from J, with 9 bases between. The CDR3 has 13 residues. The CDR3 DNA is TGTGCCAGCAGCGTAGAGGGTAGCAACGAGCAGTACTTC. This translates into CASSVEGSNEQYF.

This chain's CDR3 is CASSLGGARETQYF. DNA for the CDR3: TGTGCCAGCAGCTTGGGAGGGGCTCGAGAGACCCAGTACTTC. The genes are TRBV11-2 and TRBJ2-5; 7 nucleotides line up with TRBD2. CDR3 length: 14 amino acids. V gave up 3 bases and J gave up 4 bases; unmatched junction bases: 5. Germline V gene lookup returns CDR1 SGHAT and CDR2 FQNNGV.

The chain uses TRBV5-5 and TRBJ1-5; possibly TRBD1 for D (6 bases). The CDR3 length is 17 residues. Germline CDR1 reads SGHKS; CDR2 reads YYEKEE (reference sequence). V dropped 3 bases and J dropped 1 base, with 17 bases sitting between them. DNA of the CDR3: TGTGCCAGCAGCTATGAGGCACAGGGTGGGAGCAATCAGCCCCAGCATTTT. Its translation: CASSYEAQGGSNQPQHF.

This chain uses TRBV5-1 with TRBJ1-2; D gene uncertain. The CDR3 consists of 13 residues. With 5 bases removed from V and 4 bases from J, the gap between germline ends came to 12 bases. CDR1 and CDR2 (germline): SGHRS, YFSETQ. The CDR3 loop is CASSPTSIYGYTF. The CDR3 coding sequence is TGCGCCAGCAGTCCTACATCCATCTATGGCTACACCTTC.